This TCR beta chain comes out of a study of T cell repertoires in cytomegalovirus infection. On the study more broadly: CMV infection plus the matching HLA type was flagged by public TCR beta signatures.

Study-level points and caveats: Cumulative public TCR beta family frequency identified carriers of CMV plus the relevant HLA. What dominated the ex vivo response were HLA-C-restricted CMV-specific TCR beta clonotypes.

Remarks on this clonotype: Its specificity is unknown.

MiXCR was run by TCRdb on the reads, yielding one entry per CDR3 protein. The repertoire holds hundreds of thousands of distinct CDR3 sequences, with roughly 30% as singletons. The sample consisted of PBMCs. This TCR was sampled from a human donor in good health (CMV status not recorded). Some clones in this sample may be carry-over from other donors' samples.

The CDR3 reads CASSPRGSGDLFSNQPQHF. CDR3 nucleotide sequence: TGTGCCAGTAGTCCTCGCGGGTCAGGGGACCTATTCTCCAATCAGCCCCAGCATTTT. This chain links TRBV19 with TRBJ1-5; D is possibly TRBD1 (6 bases). V was clipped by 5 bases and J by 3 bases, with 26 bases between them. Looked up from germline, CDR1 is LNHDA and CDR2 is SQIVND (reference sequence). The length of the CDR3 is 19 residues.